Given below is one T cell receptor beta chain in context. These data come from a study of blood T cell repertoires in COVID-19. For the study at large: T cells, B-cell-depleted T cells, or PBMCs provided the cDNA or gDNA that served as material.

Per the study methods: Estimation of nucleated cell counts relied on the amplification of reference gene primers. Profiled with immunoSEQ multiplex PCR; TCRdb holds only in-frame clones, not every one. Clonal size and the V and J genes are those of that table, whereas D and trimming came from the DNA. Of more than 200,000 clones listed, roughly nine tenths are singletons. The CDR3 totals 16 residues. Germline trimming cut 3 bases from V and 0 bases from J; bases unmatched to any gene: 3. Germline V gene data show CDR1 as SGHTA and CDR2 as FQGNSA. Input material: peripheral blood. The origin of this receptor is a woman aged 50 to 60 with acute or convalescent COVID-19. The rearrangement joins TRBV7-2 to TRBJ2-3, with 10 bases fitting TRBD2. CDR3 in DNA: TGTGCCAGCAGCTTCGGGACTAGCGACAGCACAGATACGCAGTATTTT. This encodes CASSFGTSDSTDTQYF. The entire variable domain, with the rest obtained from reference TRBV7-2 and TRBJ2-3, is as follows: GAGVSQSPSNKVTEKGKDVELRCDPISGHTALYWYRQSLGQGLEFLIYFQGNSAPDKSGLPSDRFSAERTGGSVSTLTIQRTQQEDSAVYLCASSFGTSDSTDTQYFGPGTRLTVL.